Listed below are T cell receptor beta chains from one sample, sequenced in a study of T-cell memory formation after mild COVID-19. TCRdb re-called the 5' RACE reads with MiXCR, one entry per CDR3 protein. The sample has hundreds of thousands of distinct CDR3 sequences, less than 20% seen once. Sequenced: PBMCs or a T cell subset sorted from them (not recorded which). The receptors come from a man aged 18 to 29 who had mild COVID-19 (a few samples of this study predate the infection). Cell type and time point are not known. The CDR3 runs from the conserved cysteine through the conserved F or W. D genes are given only for firm matches. Clone size is shown for a subset of rows, as once, few, many or a class of expanded clone.

J gene,D gene,clone size,V gene,CDR3 DNA,CDR3 protein
TRBJ2-1,NA,NA,TRBV7-2,TGTGCCAGCAGCTTATATCCAGGGTTCGAGCAGTTCTTC,CASSLYPGFEQFF
TRBJ2-7,TRBD2,few,TRBV20-1,TGCAGTGCTAGGAGAGCGGGAAGCTACGAGCAGTACTTC,CSARRAGSYEQYF
TRBJ2-3,TRBD1,NA,TRBV6-2/TRBV6-3,TGTGCCACCAAGGACAGGGTGCCAGATACGCAGTATTTT,CATKDRVPDTQYF
TRBJ2-7,NA,NA,TRBV7-9,TGTGCCAGCAGGTCGACTCGGTCGACAGACTTGTCCGGCGAGCAGTACTTC,CASRSTRSTDLSGEQYF
TRBJ2-3,NA,few,TRBV5-1,TGCGCCAGCAGCTTCGGGGGGCGCGCAGATACGCAGTATTTT,CASSFGGRADTQYF
TRBJ1-2,NA,few,TRBV5-1,TGCGCCAGCAGCACACAAGGAAACTATGGCTACACCTTC,CASSTQGNYGYTF
TRBJ1-2,NA,NA,TRBV7-9,TGTGCCAGCAGCTTGTCGGGCAGCAGCTATGGCTACACCTTC,CASSLSGSSYGYTF
TRBJ2-3,TRBD2,NA,TRBV12-3/TRBV12-4,TGTGCCAGCAGTTTACTCCTAGCGGGGGGGCCTCAGATGCAGTATTTT,CASSLLLAGGPQMQYF
TRBJ1-3,NA,NA,TRBV20-1,TGCAGTGCTAGAGTACGTGGGTACGGAAACACCATATATTTT,CSARVRGYGNTIYF
TRBJ2-2,TRBD1,NA,TRBV6-1,TGTGCCAGCAGCTCAGGTGCAGGGGGTGACACCGGGGAGCTGTTTTTT,CASSSGAGGDTGELFF
TRBJ2-7,NA,NA,TRBV5-1,TGCGCCAGCAGCTTAGGGACCCGGGGACGCGAGCAGTACTTC,CASSLGTRGREQYF
TRBJ2-1,TRBD2,few,TRBV4-2,TGTGCCAGCAGCCAAGGGGCGGGGGGTTACAATGAGCAGTTCTTC,CASSQGAGGYNEQFF
TRBJ1-2,NA,few,TRBV6-1,TGTGCCAGCCCTGGCCGGGGTTGGAACTATGGCTACACCTTC,CASPGRGWNYGYTF
TRBJ1-1,NA,NA,TRBV5-1,TGCGCCAGCAGATCCGGCACAGCCTCCATGAACACTGAAGCTTTCTTT,CASRSGTASMNTEAFF
TRBJ2-2,NA,few,TRBV27,TGTGCCAGCAGTTTGTCCAAGAGGGCCGGGGAGCTGTTTTTT,CASSLSKRAGELFF
TRBJ1-6,TRBD1,NA,TRBV20-1,TGCAGTGCTAGGGGGACAGGGGGTATTTCACCCCTCCACTTT,CSARGTGGISPLHF
TRBJ1-5,NA,few,TRBV7-9,TGTGCCAGCAGCGAACACCAGAATCAGCCCCAGCATTTT,CASSEHQNQPQHF
TRBJ2-1,TRBD2,NA,TRBV6-5,TGTGCCAGTAGCCCTCGCGGGGGCAATGAGCAGTTCTTC,CASSPRGGNEQFF
TRBJ2-1,TRBD2,NA,TRBV4-2,TGTGCCAGCAGCCCGCCGCACAGCGGGGGGGCCGATGAGCAGTTCTTC,CASSPPHSGGADEQFF
TRBJ2-7,TRBD1,NA,TRBV12-3/TRBV12-4,TGTGCCAGCGTGGGACAGGGGGTCTTCGAGCAGTACTTC,CASVGQGVFEQYF
TRBJ2-3,NA,NA,TRBV6-5,TGTGCCAGCAGTTTAACCCAGCCGCGCACAGATACGCAGTATTTT,CASSLTQPRTDTQYF
TRBJ2-5,NA,NA,TRBV5-6,TGTGCCAGCAGCTTTGGTGCTTTGGGGGCCCAGTACTTC,CASSFGALGAQYF
TRBJ1-1,NA,NA,TRBV20-1,TGCAGATTGAACACTGAAGCTTTCTTT,CRLNTEAFF
TRBJ2-1,TRBD2,NA,TRBV6-5,TGTGCCAGCAGTTCTAGCGGCTACAATGAGCAGTTCTTC,CASSSSGYNEQFF
TRBJ2-4,TRBD1,many,TRBV4-1,TGCGCCAGCAGCCTCGACCAGGGGGATTCCAAAAACATTCAGTACTTC,CASSLDQGDSKNIQYF
TRBJ1-1,NA,few,TRBV11-3,TGTGCCAGCAGCTTGGGGATCTCGGGAGCGGCTTTCTTT,CASSLGISGAAFF
TRBJ1-6,NA,few,TRBV10-3,TGTGCCATCAGTGATATTGGTTCAGAGCCGGTTGAACCCCTCCACTTT,CAISDIGSEPVEPLHF
TRBJ2-1,TRBD2,NA,TRBV7-2,TGTGCCAGCAGCCCACTAGCGTCACTCTACAATGAGCAGTTCTTC,CASSPLASLYNEQFF
TRBJ2-5,NA,NA,TRBV7-6,TGTGCCAGCAGCTTAGGACAGATAGAGACCCAGTACTTC,CASSLGQIETQYF
TRBJ2-3,NA,many,TRBV5-1,TGCGCCAGCAGCTTGGTTGGGACAGATACGCAGTATTTT,CASSLVGTDTQYF
TRBJ2-1,NA,few,TRBV29-1,TGCAGCGTTGAAGAAAGATACAATGAGCAGTTCTTC,CSVEERYNEQFF
TRBJ2-2,NA,many,TRBV7-8,TGTGCCAGCAGCTTAGGCTCGGGGGTCAACACCGGGGAGCTGTTTTTT,CASSLGSGVNTGELFF
TRBJ2-6,NA,NA,TRBV25-1,TGTGCCAGCAGCCCCACCGGGGCCAACGTCCTGACTTTC,CASSPTGANVLTF
TRBJ2-7,TRBD2,NA,TRBV11-2,TGTGCCAGCAGCTCACGAGGGGTGCTAGCGGGGGTTCTATTCTACGAGCAGTACTTC,CASSSRGVLAGVLFYEQYF
TRBJ2-3,NA,few,TRBV7-9,TGTGCCAGCAGCTTCCCCGCAACCTTCACAGATACGCAGTATTTT,CASSFPATFTDTQYF
TRBJ2-5,NA,NA,TRBV15,TGTGCCACCAGCAGGGAATGGACCCCAGGAGAGACCCAGTACTTC,CATSREWTPGETQYF
TRBJ1-2,NA,NA,TRBV7-9,TGTGCCAGCAGCCCTAATGGATTAAATGGCTACACCTTC,CASSPNGLNGYTF
TRBJ1-1,TRBD1,few,TRBV5-1,TGCGCCAGCAGCCGTGAGACAGGGAGGAACACTGAAGCTTTCTTT,CASSRETGRNTEAFF
TRBJ2-2,NA,few,TRBV7-2,TGTGCCAGCAGGGATACCGTCGGGGGGGAGCTGTTTTTT,CASRDTVGGELFF
TRBJ2-5,NA,many,TRBV20-1,TGCAGTGCTGCCTTTGAGACCCAGTACTTC,CSAAFETQYF
TRBJ2-7,NA,few,TRBV29-1,TGCAGCGTTGTTGGGGGGGCGGAAGACGAGCAGTACTTC,CSVVGGAEDEQYF
TRBJ1-6,NA,many,TRBV3-1,TGTGCCAGCAGCCAGAATGAAGGTTTGACCCTCCACTTT,CASSQNEGLTLHF
TRBJ2-5,TRBD1,many,TRBV12-3/TRBV12-4,TGTGCCAGCCCCTGGGAGGGACAGGGGCAAGAGACCCAGTACTTC,CASPWEGQGQETQYF
TRBJ2-1,NA,NA,TRBV20-1,TGCAGTGCGGCGGATCGCAGGGAAGGGTATGAGCAGTTCTTC,CSAADRREGYEQFF
TRBJ1-1,TRBD1,NA,TRBV7-3,TGTGCCAGCAGCTCCACCGGGACAGGGGGTGAAGCTTTCTTT,CASSSTGTGGEAFF
TRBJ2-2,NA,few,TRBV2,TGTGCCAGCAGTGAAGGCACGAACACCGGGGAGCTGTTTTTT,CASSEGTNTGELFF
TRBJ2-3,NA,few,TRBV28,TGTGCCAGCAGTTTAACAGGGAGGATGTCCACAGATACGCAGTATTTT,CASSLTGRMSTDTQYF
TRBJ2-7,TRBD1,many,TRBV10-2,TGCGCCAGCAGTCAAACACAGGGGATTGAGCAGTACTTC,CASSQTQGIEQYF
TRBJ2-5,NA,NA,TRBV28,TGTGCCAGCAGTTTATTTTCGGGGGGCGGGGTCCCAGAGACCCAGTACTTC,CASSLFSGGGVPETQYF
TRBJ1-1,TRBD1,NA,TRBV4-1,TGCGCCAGCATGGCAGGGGGCTTGGCTTTCTTT,CASMAGGLAFF
TRBJ2-5,NA,NA,TRBV5-1,TGCGCCAGCAGCTTGGCAGCCTTTGGTGGGCAAGAGACCCAGTACTTC,CASSLAAFGGQETQYF
TRBJ1-5,NA,NA,TRBV12-3/TRBV12-4,TGTGCCAGCAGTTTAATTTCGTCGCCCCAGCATTTT,CASSLISSPQHF
TRBJ2-1,NA,many,TRBV24-1,TGTGCCACCAGTGGACCGGGACGGCGCTTCTACAATGAGCAGTTCTTC,CATSGPGRRFYNEQFF
TRBJ2-4,TRBD2,few,TRBV18,TGTGCCAGCTCACCAAGTCTTGGAGCGGGGGGCCTCATTCAGTACTTC,CASSPSLGAGGLIQYF
TRBJ1-1,NA,few,TRBV6-9,TGTGCCAGCAGTTATGGGAAAGGTCAAGTAGCTTTCTTT,CASSYGKGQVAFF
TRBJ1-5,TRBD1,NA,TRBV28,TGTGCCAGCAGTTCAGGGGACAGCGCCAATCAGCCCCAGCATTTT,CASSSGDSANQPQHF
TRBJ2-3,NA,few,TRBV3-1,TGTGCCAGCAGCCCCTCGGCGGGGAGCCTTCCGGATACGCAGTATTTT,CASSPSAGSLPDTQYF